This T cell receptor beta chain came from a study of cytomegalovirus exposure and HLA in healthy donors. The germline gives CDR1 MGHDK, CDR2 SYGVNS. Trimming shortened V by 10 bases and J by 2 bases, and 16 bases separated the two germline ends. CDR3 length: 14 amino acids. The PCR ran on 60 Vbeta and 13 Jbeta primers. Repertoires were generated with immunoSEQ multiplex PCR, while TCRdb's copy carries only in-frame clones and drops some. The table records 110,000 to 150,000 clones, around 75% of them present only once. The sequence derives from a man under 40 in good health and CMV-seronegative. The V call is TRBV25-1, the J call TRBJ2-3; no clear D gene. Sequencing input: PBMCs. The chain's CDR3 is CATNSLFPTDTQYF. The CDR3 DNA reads TGTGCCACCAACAGTCTTTTCCCCACAGATACGCAGTATTTT.